The subject of this entry is one T cell receptor beta chain. Its recognized antigen is unknown. No much larger clone exists at a distance of one base, and base qualities are not known. These data are taken from a study of T-cell reconstitution after alpha-beta-depleted transplantation in children (dated by TCRdb to 2015 to 2016). With respect to the entire study: Using TCR repertoire profiling, the study quantitatively followed how T-cell immune reconstitution unfolded in children after TCRalphabeta/CD19-depleted allogeneic hematopoietic cell transplantation.

Library creation used PCR. Sequencing was performed on an Illumina HiSeq 2500. To normalize quantification of the TCRbeta repertoire, the TCR libraries were built with molecular barcoding that relied on unique molecular identifiers. Through fastp at Q25 and MiXCR, TCRdb rebuilt clones from the public reads, retaining in-frame beta chains. Each entry is one CDR3 protein sequence, shown with its most common DNA and genes. This sample is represented by around 380,000 distinct CDR3 sequences; roughly 11% of them were singletons. Together, the top ten hold approximately 5% of the sample. From V the trimming removes 4 bases and from J it removes 7 bases, while the gene matches leave 3 bases of the junction unaccounted for. CDR1 and CDR2 (ENHRY, SYGVKD) derive from the germline V gene. Its CDR3 holds 14 amino acids, cysteine through phenylalanine. The CDR3 DNA has 42 bases and is translated from base 1.

The receptor comes from a human donor who donated a stem cell graft to a child with acute myeloid leukemia. The source material was PBMCs from the stem cell graft donor, sampled from the stem cell graft. The chain uses TRBV10-3 and TRBJ1-6; TRBD1 fits 8 bases in the junction. CDR3 sequence: CAISGDRSNSPLHF. The DNA sequence follows: TGTGCCATCAGTGGGGACAGGTCCAATTCACCCCTCCACTTT.